This T cell receptor (beta chain) was sequenced in a study of patients and donors after allogeneic stem cell transplantation. This clonotype was counted between two and nine times. TCRdb analysed the RT-PCR reads with MiXCR anew, one entry per CDR3 protein. The repertoire consists of fewer than 75,000 distinct CDR3 sequences, with 10% to 15% occurring once and the leading ten covering around 30%. J gave up 2 bases and V 5 bases, and 4 bases lay outside the gene matches. Per germline, CDR1 SGHTA and CDR2 FQGTGA. This CDR3 spans 14 amino acids. Sequenced sample: blood, either unsorted or a sorted T cell fraction (not recorded which). The gene calls are TRBV7-3 and TRBJ2-3, with 7 bases lining up with TRBD1. The source is a human donor who was either an allogeneic HSCT recipient or a stem cell or donor lymphocyte infusion donor (not recorded which). It is not recorded whose cells these are; they may come from a transplant donor. The CDR3 spells CASSIQGVTDTQYF. CDR3 nucleotides: TGTGCCAGCAGCATCCAGGGGGTCACAGATACGCAGTATTTT.